Detailed here is one T cell receptor (beta chain). Its matching antigen is unknown. This sample was taken from a study of shared clonotypes between healthy human individuals. Unmatched junction bases numbered 5, after V lost 5 bases and J lost 0 bases. There are 15 residues in the CDR3. CDR1 and CDR2 from the germline V gene are MNHEY and SVGAGI. The study, taken as a whole, reports: Depth was large, yet rarefaction showed that sorted-subset sequencing was incomplete.

Method: immunoSEQ multiplex PCR; TCRdb's copy keeps in-frame clones and lacks some. The table shows around 2.1 million clones, with approximately 95% occurring only once. V is TRBV6-5 and J is TRBJ1-1; TRBD1 aligns across 8 bases. The sequencing input was naive CD4+ T cells sorted from blood. As for subset: CD45RA+ positively selected. The source is a young man in good health. CDR3 loop: CASSSSDRVNTEAFF. The CDR3 region has the DNA TGTGCCAGCAGTAGTTCGGACAGGGTGAACACTGAAGCTTTCTTT.